This T cell receptor beta chain was captured in a study of T-cell reconstitution after alpha-beta-depleted transplantation in children (dated by TCRdb to about 2016). About the investigation overall: The study quantitatively tracked T-cell immune reconstitution after TCRalphabeta/CD19-depleted allogeneic hematopoietic cell transplantation in children using TCR repertoire profiling.

Looking up the germline V gene yields CDR1 LGHNA and CDR2 YSLEER. The junction shows trimming of 0 bases on V and 3 bases on J, plus 6 bases between the germline ends. The CDR3 starts with the cysteine, ends with the phenylalanine, and has 14 residues. The entry retains the CDR3 DNA only, 42 bases that are in frame from base 1. Library prep was done by PCR. Sequenced using an Illumina HiSeq 2500. TCR libraries were prepared with molecular barcoding, using unique molecular identifiers to normalize TCRbeta repertoire quantification. TCRdb reran the public reads through fastp at Q25 and MiXCR, keeping productive beta chains. Rows with a matching CDR3 protein are joined into one entry that keeps the most common DNA and genes. Here the sample has some 640,000 distinct CDR3 sequences; 16% occur a single time. About 1.1% of the sample is taken by the ten largest. This clonotype was seen a few times. What this receptor recognizes is not known. Base-call qualities are not available, and no considerably larger clone is one nucleotide away.

The sequence came from a human donor who donated a stem cell graft to a child with acute myeloid leukemia. Sample: PBMCs from the stem cell graft donor, taken from the stem cell graft. The chain couples TRBV4-3 to TRBJ1-5; too little of a D gene remains to name it. This receptor has the CDR3 CASSQDWDNQPQHF. The nucleotide sequence reads TGCGCCAGCAGCCAAGATTGGGACAATCAGCCCCAGCATTTT.